This paragraph covers one T cell receptor (beta chain) sequence. The target antigen is unknown. These data originate in a study of cytomegalovirus exposure and HLA in healthy donors. Turning to the study itself: Genotyping showed around 80% of hundreds of donors falling in the Caucasian-associated ancestry cluster.

The study ran its PCR with 60 Vbeta and 13 Jbeta primers. TCRdb's table, derived via immunoSEQ multiplex PCR, lists solely in-frame clones and lacks some. Counted here are 130,000 to 150,000 clones, roughly 80% occurring once; the ten biggest clones make up under 4.5%. Study results and caveats: Most TCR sequences were rare, but some public TCRs occurred in many donors. It was confirmed in vitro that a few of the CMV-associated chains were specific for CMV antigens.

The source material was PBMCs. This sequence was found in a man aged 35-49 years in good health and CMV-seropositive.

The CDR3 region is CASSQKLAGGYNEQFF. The CDR3 DNA reads as TGCGCCAGCAGCCAAAAGCTAGCGGGTGGTTACAATGAGCAGTTCTTC. The rearrangement links TRBV5-1 to TRBJ2-1; TRBD2 matches 8 bases. CDR3 length equals 16 residues. From germline, CDR1 is SGHRS and CDR2 YFSETQ. V shed 4 bases, J shed 4 bases, and the junction held 10 bases outside the gene matches.